This is a list of T cell receptor beta chains from one sample in a study of T cell changes during pregnancy in multiple sclerosis. The table came from immunoSEQ multiplex PCR; TCRdb's copy has only in-frame clones and leaves some out. Of some 60,000 clones listed, 70% to 90% are singletons. Sequenced here: peripheral blood, sampled after pregnancy. Every receptor here comes from a female donor with multiple sclerosis, enrolled in a pregnancy study. Both conserved end residues are part of each CDR3. The order of the fields is J gene, D gene, clone size, V gene, CDR3 protein, CDR3 DNA. D genes are given only for firm matches. Size is stated for part of the rows, as once, few or many counts, or as a class when the clone is expanded.

>TRBJ2-3|.|.|TRBV5-1
CASSLDPVYDTQYF
TGCGCCAGCAGCTTGGACCCGGTATACGATACGCAGTATTTT
>TRBJ2-7|TRBD2|.|TRBV6-1
CASSEPRLAAAYEQYF
TGTGCCAGCAGTGAACCCCGACTAGCGGCCGCCTACGAGCAGTACTTC
>TRBJ2-3|TRBD1|.|TRBV27
CASSLGTERTDTQYF
TGTGCCAGCAGTTTAGGGACAGAACGCACAGATACGCAGTATTTT
>TRBJ2-3|.|.|TRBV7-2
CASSLWALSPDTQYF
TGTGCCAGCAGCTTATGGGCTCTCTCACCAGATACGCAGTATTTT
>TRBJ1-5|.|.|TRBV14
CASSQEGGGPDQPQHF
TGTGCCAGCAGCCAAGAAGGCGGCGGCCCCGATCAGCCCCAGCATTTT
>TRBJ2-3|.|.|TRBV30
CAWGDRGAPPGTQYF
TGTGCGTGGGGAGATCGGGGGGCCCCCCCGGGTACGCAGTATTTT
>TRBJ1-1|.|.|TRBV2
CASRKGLGTEAFF
TGTGCCAGCAGGAAGGGGCTGGGGACTGAAGCTTTCTTT
>TRBJ2-3|.|.|TRBV2
CASSEYGDTQYF
TGTGCCAGCAGTGAATACGGAGATACGCAGTATTTT
>TRBJ1-2|TRBD1|.|TRBV4-1
CASSQTGTGGLGYGYTF
TGCGCCAGCAGCCAAACAGGCACAGGGGGGCTAGGCTATGGCTACACCTTC
>TRBJ2-7|TRBD1|.|TRBV10-2
CASSGGTEQYF
TGCGCCAGCAGTGGAGGGACAGAACAGTACTTC
>TRBJ1-4|TRBD1|.|TRBV5-5
CASNPRGQANEKLFF
TGTGCCAGCAACCCCAGGGGACAGGCTAATGAAAAACTGTTTTTT
>TRBJ1-3|.|.|TRBV9
CASSVRINAGNTIYF
TGTGCCAGCAGCGTGAGAATTAACGCCGGAAACACCATATATTTT
>TRBJ1-1|TRBD1|.|TRBV4-3
CASSLGQGWTEAFF
TGCGCCAGCAGCCTCGGACAGGGGTGGACTGAAGCTTTCTTT
>TRBJ2-2|TRBD2|.|TRBV4-2
CASSQRASGGADGELFF
TGTGCCAGCAGCCAACGAGCTAGCGGGGGGGCCGACGGGGAGCTGTTTTTT
>TRBJ1-1|.|.|TRBV5-4
CASSRGGSGDTEAFF
TGTGCCAGCAGTCGTGGGGGGTCGGGGGACACTGAAGCTTTCTTT
>TRBJ1-2|TRBD1|.|TRBV6-1
CASRTGTGGGYTF
TGTGCCAGCAGGACCGGGACAGGCGGTGGCTACACCTTC
>TRBJ2-3|.|.|TRBV11-3
CASSLGTSTDTQYF
TGTGCCAGCAGCTTAGGGACTAGCACAGATACGCAGTATTTT
>TRBJ2-7|TRBD1|.|TRBV4-1
CASSRQGDSYEQYF
TGCGCCAGCAGCAGACAGGGGGATTCCTACGAGCAGTACTTC
>TRBJ2-1|TRBD1|once|TRBV10-3
CASKGRDRVYNEQFF
TGTGCCAGCAAAGGCCGGGACAGGGTTTACAATGAGCAGTTCTTC